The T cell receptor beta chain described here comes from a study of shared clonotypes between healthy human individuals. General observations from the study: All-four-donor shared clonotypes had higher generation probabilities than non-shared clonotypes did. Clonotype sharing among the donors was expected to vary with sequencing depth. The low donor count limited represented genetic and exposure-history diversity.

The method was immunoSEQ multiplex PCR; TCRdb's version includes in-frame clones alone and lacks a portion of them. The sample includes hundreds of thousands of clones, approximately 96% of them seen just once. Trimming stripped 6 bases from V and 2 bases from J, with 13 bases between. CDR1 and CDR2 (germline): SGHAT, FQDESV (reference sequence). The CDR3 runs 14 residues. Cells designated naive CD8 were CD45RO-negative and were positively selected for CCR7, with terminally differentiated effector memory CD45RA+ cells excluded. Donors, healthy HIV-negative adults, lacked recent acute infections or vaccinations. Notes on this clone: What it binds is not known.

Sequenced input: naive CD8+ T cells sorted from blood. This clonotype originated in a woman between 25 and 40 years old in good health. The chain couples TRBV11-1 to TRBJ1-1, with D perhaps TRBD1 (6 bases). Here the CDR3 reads CASSLGGGNTEAFF. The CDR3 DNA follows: TGTGCCAGCAGTCTTGGAGGGGGAAACACTGAAGCTTTCTTT.